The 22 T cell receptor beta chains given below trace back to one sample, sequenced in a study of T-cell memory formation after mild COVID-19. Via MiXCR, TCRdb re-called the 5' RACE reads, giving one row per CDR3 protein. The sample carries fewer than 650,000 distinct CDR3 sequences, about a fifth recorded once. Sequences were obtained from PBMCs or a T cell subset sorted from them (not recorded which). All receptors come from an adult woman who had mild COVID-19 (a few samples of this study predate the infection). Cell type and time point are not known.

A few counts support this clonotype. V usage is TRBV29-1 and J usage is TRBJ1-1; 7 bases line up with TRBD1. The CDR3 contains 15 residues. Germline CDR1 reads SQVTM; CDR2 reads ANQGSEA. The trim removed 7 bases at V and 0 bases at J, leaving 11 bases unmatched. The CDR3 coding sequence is TGCAGCGGGGGAAAGGGGGCAGGAATGAACACTGAAGCTTTCTTT. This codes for CSGGKGAGMNTEAFF.

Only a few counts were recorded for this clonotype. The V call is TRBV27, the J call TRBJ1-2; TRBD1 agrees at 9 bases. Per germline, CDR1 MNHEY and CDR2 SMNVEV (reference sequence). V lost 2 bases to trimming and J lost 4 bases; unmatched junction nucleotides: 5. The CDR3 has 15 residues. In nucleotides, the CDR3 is TGTGCCAGCAGTTTAAACGGACAGGGGCCCTATGGCTACACCTTC. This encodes CASSLNGQGPYGYTF.

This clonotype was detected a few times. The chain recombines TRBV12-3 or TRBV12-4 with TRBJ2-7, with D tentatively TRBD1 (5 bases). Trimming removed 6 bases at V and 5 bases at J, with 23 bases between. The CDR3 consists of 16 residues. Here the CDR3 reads CASRRTAQGSGDEQYF. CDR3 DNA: TGTGCCAGCAGAAGAACTGCCCAGGGCTCCGGTGACGAGCAGTACTTC.

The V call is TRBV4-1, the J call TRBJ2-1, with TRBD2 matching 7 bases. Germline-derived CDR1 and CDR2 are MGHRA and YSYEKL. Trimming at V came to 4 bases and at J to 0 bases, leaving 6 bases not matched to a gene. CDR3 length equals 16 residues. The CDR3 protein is CASSLGSGNSYNEQFF. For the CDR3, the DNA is TGCGCCAGCAGCCTAGGCAGCGGGAACTCCTACAATGAGCAGTTCTTC.

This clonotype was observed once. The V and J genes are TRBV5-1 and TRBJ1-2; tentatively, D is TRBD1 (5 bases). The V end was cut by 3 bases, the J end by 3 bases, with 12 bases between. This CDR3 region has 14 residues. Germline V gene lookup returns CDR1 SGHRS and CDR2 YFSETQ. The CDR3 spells CASSSDTWDYGYTF. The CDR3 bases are TGCGCCAGCAGCTCGGACACCTGGGACTATGGCTACACCTTC.

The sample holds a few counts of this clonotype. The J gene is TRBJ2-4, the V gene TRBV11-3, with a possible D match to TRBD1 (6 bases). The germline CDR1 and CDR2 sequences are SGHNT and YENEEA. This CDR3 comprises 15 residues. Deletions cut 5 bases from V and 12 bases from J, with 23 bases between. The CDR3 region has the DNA TGTGCCAGCAGCCCCTGGGACATTTCAGGCGAAGATCAGTACTTC. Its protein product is CASSPWDISGEDQYF.

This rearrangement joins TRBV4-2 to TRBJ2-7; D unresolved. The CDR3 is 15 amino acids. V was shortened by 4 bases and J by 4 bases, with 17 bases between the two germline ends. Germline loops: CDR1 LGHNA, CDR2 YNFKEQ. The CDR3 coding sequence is TGTGCCAGCAGCCGTGATAGGCAGGCGAAGTACGAGCAGTACTTC. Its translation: CASSRDRQAKYEQYF.

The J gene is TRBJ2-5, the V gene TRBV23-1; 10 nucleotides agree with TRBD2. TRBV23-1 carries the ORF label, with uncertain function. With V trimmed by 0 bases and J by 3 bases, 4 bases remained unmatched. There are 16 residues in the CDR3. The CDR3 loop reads CASSQSKLAGKETQYF. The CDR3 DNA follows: TGCGCCAGCAGTCAATCGAAACTAGCGGGAAAAGAGACCCAGTACTTC.

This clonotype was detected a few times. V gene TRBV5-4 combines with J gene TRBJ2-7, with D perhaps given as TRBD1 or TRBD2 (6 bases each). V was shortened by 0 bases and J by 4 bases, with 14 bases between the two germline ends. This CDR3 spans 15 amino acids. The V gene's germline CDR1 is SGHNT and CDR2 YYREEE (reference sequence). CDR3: CASSLGGVTGYEQYF. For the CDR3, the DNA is TGTGCCAGCAGCTTGGGGGGGGTCACAGGGTACGAGCAGTACTTC.

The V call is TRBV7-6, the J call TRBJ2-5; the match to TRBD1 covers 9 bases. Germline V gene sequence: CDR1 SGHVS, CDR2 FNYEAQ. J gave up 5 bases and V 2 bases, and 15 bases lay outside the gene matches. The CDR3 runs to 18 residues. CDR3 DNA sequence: TGTGCCAGCAGCTTAACAGGGGGCTATACTCTGGGTGGGGAGACCCAGTACTTC. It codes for CASSLTGGYTLGGETQYF.

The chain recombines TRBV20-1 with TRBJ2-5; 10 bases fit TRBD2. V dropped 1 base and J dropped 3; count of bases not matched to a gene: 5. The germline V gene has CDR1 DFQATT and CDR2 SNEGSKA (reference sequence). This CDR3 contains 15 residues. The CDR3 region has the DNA TGCAGTGCTAGAGCCAGCGGGAGGGCCGAAGAGACCCAGTACTTC. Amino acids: CSARASGRAEETQYF.

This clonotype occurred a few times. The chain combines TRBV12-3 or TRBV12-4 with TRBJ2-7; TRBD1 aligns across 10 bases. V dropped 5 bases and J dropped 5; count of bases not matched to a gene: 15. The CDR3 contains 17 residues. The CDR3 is CASSPRPPGQGIHEQYF. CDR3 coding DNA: TGTGCCAGCAGTCCCCGCCCCCCGGGACAGGGGATCCACGAGCAGTACTTC.

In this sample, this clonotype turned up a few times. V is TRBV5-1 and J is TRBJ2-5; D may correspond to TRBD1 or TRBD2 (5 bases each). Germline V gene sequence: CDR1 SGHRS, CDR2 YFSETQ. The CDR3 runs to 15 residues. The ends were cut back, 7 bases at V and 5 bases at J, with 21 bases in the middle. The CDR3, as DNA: TGCGCCAGCTGCGAGGGCGGCTTCCCAGGGGAGACCCAGTACTTC. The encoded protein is CASCEGGFPGETQYF.

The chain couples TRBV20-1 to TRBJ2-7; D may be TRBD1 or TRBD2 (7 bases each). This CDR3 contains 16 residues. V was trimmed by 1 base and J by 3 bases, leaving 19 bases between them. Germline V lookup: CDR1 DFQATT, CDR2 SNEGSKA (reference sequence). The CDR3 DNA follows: TGCAGTGCTAGAGGGGAGGGGGACAGTTCCTTCTACGAGCAGTACTTC. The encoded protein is CSARGEGDSSFYEQYF.

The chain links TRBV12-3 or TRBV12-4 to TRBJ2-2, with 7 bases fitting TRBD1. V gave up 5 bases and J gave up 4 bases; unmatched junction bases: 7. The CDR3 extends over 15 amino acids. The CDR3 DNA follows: TGTGCCAGCAGTCCCTCGACAGGGCGCACCGGGGAGCTGTTTTTT. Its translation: CASSPSTGRTGELFF.

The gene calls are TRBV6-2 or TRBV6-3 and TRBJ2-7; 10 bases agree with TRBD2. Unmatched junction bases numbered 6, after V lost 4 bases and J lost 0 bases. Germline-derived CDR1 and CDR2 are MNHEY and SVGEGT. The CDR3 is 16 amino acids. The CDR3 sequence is CASSFSGTSVSYEQYF. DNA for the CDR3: TGTGCCAGCAGTTTCTCCGGGACTAGCGTCTCCTACGAGCAGTACTTC.

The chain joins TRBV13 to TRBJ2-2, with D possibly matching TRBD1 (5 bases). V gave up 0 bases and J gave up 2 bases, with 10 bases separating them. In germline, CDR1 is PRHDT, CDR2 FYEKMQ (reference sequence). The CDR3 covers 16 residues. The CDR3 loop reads CASSLGGVLNTGELFF. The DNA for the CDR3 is TGTGCCAGCAGCTTAGGAGGGGTACTCAACACCGGGGAGCTGTTTTTT.

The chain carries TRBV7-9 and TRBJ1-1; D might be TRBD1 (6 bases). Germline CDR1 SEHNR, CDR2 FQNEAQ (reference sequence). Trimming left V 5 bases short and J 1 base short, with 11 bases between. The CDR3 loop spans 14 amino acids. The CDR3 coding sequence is TGTGCCAGCAGCGCTCAACAGGGGAACACTGAAGCTTTCTTT. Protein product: CASSAQQGNTEAFF.

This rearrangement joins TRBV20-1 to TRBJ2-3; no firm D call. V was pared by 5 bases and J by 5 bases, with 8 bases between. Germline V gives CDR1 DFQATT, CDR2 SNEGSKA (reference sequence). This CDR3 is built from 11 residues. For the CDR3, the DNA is TGCAGTGCTTGGGTCGGAGATACGCAGTATTTT. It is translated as CSAWVGDTQYF.

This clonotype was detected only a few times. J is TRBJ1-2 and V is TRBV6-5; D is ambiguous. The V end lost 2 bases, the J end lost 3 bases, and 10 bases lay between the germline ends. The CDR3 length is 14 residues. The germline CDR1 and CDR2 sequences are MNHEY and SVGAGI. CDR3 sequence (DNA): TGTGCCAGCAGTTACGGTATAAGGGACTATGGCTACACCTTC. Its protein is CASSYGIRDYGYTF.

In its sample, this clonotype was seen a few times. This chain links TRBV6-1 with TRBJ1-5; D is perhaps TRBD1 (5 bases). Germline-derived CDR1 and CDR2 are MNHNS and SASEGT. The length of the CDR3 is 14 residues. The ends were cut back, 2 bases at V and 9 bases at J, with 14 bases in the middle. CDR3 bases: TGTGCCAGCAGTGAAACGACAGCCACCTGGCCCCAGCATTTT. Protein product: CASSETTATWPQHF.

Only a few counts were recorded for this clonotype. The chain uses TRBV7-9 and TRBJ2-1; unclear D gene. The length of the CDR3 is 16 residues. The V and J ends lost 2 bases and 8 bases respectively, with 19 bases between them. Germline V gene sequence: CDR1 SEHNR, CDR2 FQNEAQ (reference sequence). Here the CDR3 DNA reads TGTGCCAGCAGCTTAATAGGTCTAGTTCGTAGGGATGAGCAGTTCTTC. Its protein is CASSLIGLVRRDEQFF.